This T cell receptor (beta chain) was sequenced during a study of T cells in Graves' hyperthyroidism and ophthalmopathy. Trimming shortened V by 6 bases and J by 10 bases, and 13 bases separated the two germline ends. The CDR3 has 12 amino acids. CDR1 and CDR2 from the germline V gene are DFQATT and SNEGSKA (reference sequence). Study outcomes and limitations: Blood also held most thyroid clonotypes expanded beyond 0.001.

Authors of the study amplified TCR beta CDR3 regions from RNA transcripts. In the first-round RT-PCR of the TCR CDR3, the HTBI primer set was used. TCRdb recomputed calls from the multiplex PCR reads with MiXCR, one row per CDR3 protein. Found here are hundreds of thousands of distinct CDR3 sequences, roughly 13% of them singletons; the top ten hold roughly 9.2%. This clonotype appeared many times. Antigen: not known. The study defined stable Graves' hyperthyroidism as no ophthalmopathy progression within 18 months. Hyperthyroidism was newly diagnosed in patients aged 18 to 65 (duration under 2 months).

The V call is TRBV20-1, the J call TRBJ1-6; maybe TRBD1 (5 bases). The TCR sequence derives from a woman aged 18-35 years with Graves' hyperthyroidism. Input material: blood. This CDR3 reads CSAPRGGSPLHF. CDR3 DNA sequence: TGCAGTGCCCCCCGGGGCGGATCACCCCTCCACTTT.